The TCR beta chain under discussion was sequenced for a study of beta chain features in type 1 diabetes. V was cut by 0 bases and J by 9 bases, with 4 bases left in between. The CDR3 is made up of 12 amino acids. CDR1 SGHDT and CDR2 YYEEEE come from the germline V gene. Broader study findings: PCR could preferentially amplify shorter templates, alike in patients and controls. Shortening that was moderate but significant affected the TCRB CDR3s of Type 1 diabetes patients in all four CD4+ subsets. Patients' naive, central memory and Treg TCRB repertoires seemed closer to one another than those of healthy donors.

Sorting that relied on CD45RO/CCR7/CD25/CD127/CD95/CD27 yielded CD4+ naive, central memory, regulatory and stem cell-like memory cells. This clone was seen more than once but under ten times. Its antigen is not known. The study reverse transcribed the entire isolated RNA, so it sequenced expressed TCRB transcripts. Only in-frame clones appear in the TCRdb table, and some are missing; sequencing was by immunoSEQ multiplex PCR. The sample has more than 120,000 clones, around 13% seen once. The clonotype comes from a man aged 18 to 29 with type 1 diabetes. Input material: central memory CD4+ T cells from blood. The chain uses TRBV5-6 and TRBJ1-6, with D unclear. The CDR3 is CASSLVSSPLHF. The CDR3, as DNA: TGTGCCAGCAGCTTGGTCAGTTCACCCCTCCACTTT.